This TCR beta chain was recovered during a study of T cell responses to AZD1222 COVID-19 vaccine. Measured with immunoSEQ multiplex PCR; TCRdb has only the in-frame clones, and not every one. The sample lists around 130,000 clones, around 90% occurring once. The CDR3 length is 11 residues. The germline gives CDR1 MNHEY, CDR2 SVGEGT. Trimming stripped 4 bases from V and 6 bases from J, with 6 bases between. The source was peripheral blood, collected on day 0 of AZD1222 vaccination. The J gene is TRBJ1-2, the V gene TRBV6-2 or TRBV6-3; a possible D gene is TRBD1 (5 bases). This TCR derives from an adult in good health. The CDR3 bases are TGTGCCAGCAGTTGGGGGGATGGCTACACCTTC. Amino acid sequence: CASSWGDGYTF.